This TCR beta chain was profiled in a study of blood T cell repertoires in COVID-19. The wider study: The origin of the acute and convalescent COVID-19 samples was the United States, Italy and Spain. From T cells, B-cell-depleted T cells, or PBMCs came the material, which was cDNA or gDNA.

In the authors' workflow: Amplification of reference gene primers was used by the study to estimate nucleated cell counts. The protocol was immunoSEQ multiplex PCR, while the TCRdb copy is restricted to in-frame clones and leaves out a portion. D and trimming were read from the DNA, whereas the V and J calls and clone size are those reported in that table. The table lists 100,000 to 120,000 clones, about 80% of them singletons, with 16% in the top ten. The V gene's germline CDR1 is SGHRS and CDR2 YFSETQ. The CDR3 runs 14 residues. The ends lost 0 bases at V and 7 bases at J; junction bases unmatched: 4.

This sequence originates from a woman at least 80 years old with active or convalescent COVID-19. The chain employs TRBV5-1 and TRBJ2-4, with 7 nucleotides matching TRBD1. Sequenced sample: peripheral blood. The CDR3 coding sequence is TGCGCCAGCAGCTTGGGGACAGGCCGGAACATTCAGTACTTC. Its protein is CASSLGTGRNIQYF.